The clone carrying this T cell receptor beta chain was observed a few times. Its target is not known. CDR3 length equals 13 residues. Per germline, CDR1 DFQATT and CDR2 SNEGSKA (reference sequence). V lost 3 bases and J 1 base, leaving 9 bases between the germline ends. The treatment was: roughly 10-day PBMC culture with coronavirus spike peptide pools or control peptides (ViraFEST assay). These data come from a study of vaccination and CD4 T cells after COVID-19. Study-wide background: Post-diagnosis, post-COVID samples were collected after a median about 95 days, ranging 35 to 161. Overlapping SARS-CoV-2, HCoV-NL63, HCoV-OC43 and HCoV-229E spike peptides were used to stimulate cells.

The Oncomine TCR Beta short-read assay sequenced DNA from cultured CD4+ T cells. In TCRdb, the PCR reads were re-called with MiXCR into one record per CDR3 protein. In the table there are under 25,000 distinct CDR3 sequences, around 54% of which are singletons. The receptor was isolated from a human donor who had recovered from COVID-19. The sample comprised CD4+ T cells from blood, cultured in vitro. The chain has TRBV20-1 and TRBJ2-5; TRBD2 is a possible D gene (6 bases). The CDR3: CSARGGSQETQYF. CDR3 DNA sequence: TGCAGTGCTAGGGGGGGATCCCAAGAGACCCAGTACTTC.